The 31 T cell receptor beta chains reported below all come from one sample, sequenced in a study of shared clonotypes between healthy human individuals. Method: immunoSEQ multiplex PCR; TCRdb's copy keeps in-frame clones and lacks some. The data contain hundreds of thousands of clones, about 95% of them seen just once; the ten biggest clones take up roughly 0.1%. It was CD45RO-negative cells, positively selected for CCR7, that made up naive CD8 cells, with terminally differentiated effector memory CD45RA+ cells excluded. The sample consisted of naive CD8+ T cells sorted from blood. The receptor source for this set is a woman under 40 in good health.

The V gene is TRBV7-9, the J gene TRBJ2-7; the D call may be TRBD1 or TRBD2 (6 bases each). This CDR3 has 15 amino acids. The V and J ends lost 1 base and 1 base respectively, with 11 bases between them. From germline, CDR1 is SEHNR and CDR2 FQNEAQ (reference sequence). The CDR3 region has the DNA TGTGCCAGCAGCTTAGAGGGGGGTCTTTCCTACGAGCAGTACTTC. This encodes CASSLEGGLSYEQYF.

The chain joins TRBV28 to TRBJ2-5; the match to TRBD2 covers 13 bases. The J call could be wrong; TRBJ2-7 is a better fit for the DNA end. The CDR3 extends over 17 amino acids. The V gene's germline CDR1 is MDHEN and CDR2 SYDVKM. The CDR3 reads CASRPGLAGWDSYEQYF. In nucleotides, the CDR3 is TGTGCCAGCCGACCGGGACTAGCGGGATGGGACTCCTACGAGCAGTACTTC.

This sequence joins TRBV29-1 and TRBJ2-7; D not resolved. V dropped 0 bases and J dropped 4 bases, with 10 bases sitting between them. Germline V gene data show CDR1 as SQVTM and CDR2 as ANQGSEA. The CDR3 loop spans 13 amino acids. CDR3 sequence (DNA): TGCAGCGTTGAAGAGCGTCGCGGATACGAGCAGTACTTC. It codes for CSVEERRGYEQYF.

The chain recombines TRBV27 with TRBJ2-6; no reliable D call. The germline gives CDR1 MNHEY, CDR2 SMNVEV (reference sequence). The CDR3 sequence is 15 residues long. V lost 6 bases and J lost 0, with 9 bases in between. The CDR3 DNA is TGTGCCAGCAGCCTAGTCCTCTCTGGGGCCAACGTCCTGACTTTC. This encodes CASSLVLSGANVLTF.

The chain uses TRBV7-9 and TRBJ2-7, with TRBD1 matching over 7 bases. Germline V gene data show CDR1 as SEHNR and CDR2 as FQNEAQ (reference sequence). The ends lost 3 bases at V and 0 bases at J; junction bases unmatched: 5. The CDR3 sequence is 15 residues long. The DNA of the CDR3 is TGTGCCAGCAGCTTGAGGACAGGCCGCTCCTACGAGCAGTACTTC. Residues: CASSLRTGRSYEQYF. Using reference TRBV7-9 and TRBJ2-7 for the parts outside the CDR3, the full variable domain is DTGVSQNPRHKITKRGQNVTFRCDPISEHNRLYWYRQTLGQGPEFLTYFQNEAQLEKSRLLSDRFSAERPKGSFSTLEIQRTEQGDSAMYLCASSLRTGRSYEQYFGPGTRLTVT.

The J gene is TRBJ2-4, the V gene TRBV28; possible D gene TRBD2, 6 bases. The V and J ends lost 5 bases and 8 bases respectively, with 13 bases between them. Per the germline V gene, CDR1 is MDHEN and CDR2 is SYDVKM. CDR3 size: 13 residues. The CDR3 is CASSPSGGYIQYF. CDR3 sequence (DNA): TGTGCCAGCAGTCCGTCCGGGGGATACATTCAGTACTTC.

The chain joins TRBV28 to TRBJ2-5; TRBD1 agrees at 9 bases. Trimming cost V 5 bases and J 5 bases; bases outside gene matches: 12. This CDR3 is built from 16 residues. Per the germline V gene, CDR1 is MDHEN and CDR2 is SYDVKM. The CDR3: CASSPENRGRRETQYF. The CDR3 nucleotides are TGTGCCAGCAGTCCTGAAAACAGGGGGCGTAGGGAGACCCAGTACTTC.

V usage is TRBV11-3 and J usage is TRBJ2-3, with 7 bases aligning to TRBD1. The CDR3 covers 14 residues. Looked up from germline, CDR1 is SGHNT and CDR2 is YENEEA. Unmatched junction bases numbered 4, after V lost 5 bases and J lost 2 bases. The CDR3 spells CASSTGVPTDTQYF. CDR3 bases: TGTGCCAGCAGCACAGGGGTACCCACAGATACGCAGTATTTT.

The rearrangement uses TRBV2 and TRBJ1-1, with TRBD1 as a possible D gene (5 bases). Germline V gives CDR1 SNHLY, CDR2 FYNNEI. The CDR3 has 16 amino acids. V was pared by 8 bases and J by 6 bases, with 25 bases between. In nucleotides, the CDR3 is TGTGCCAGCGCGGCCCGGGACCTACCCATAGCGGCTGAAGCTTTCTTT. Its translation: CASAARDLPIAAEAFF.

The chain combines TRBV6-5 with TRBJ2-7, with 9 bases matching TRBD1. V lost 11 bases to trimming and J lost 3 bases; unmatched junction nucleotides: 8. The germline CDR1 and CDR2 sequences are MNHEY and SVGAGI. The CDR3 consists of 13 residues. CDR3 sequence reads: CASRGQGDYEQYF. As DNA, the CDR3 is TGTGCCTCAAGGGGACAGGGTGACTACGAGCAGTACTTC.

The chain combines TRBV6-5 with TRBJ2-2, with no clear D. The CDR3 contains 14 residues. The germline gives CDR1 MNHEY, CDR2 SVGAGI. V was clipped by 0 bases and J by 8 bases, with 10 bases between them. The CDR3 DNA reads as TGTGCCAGCAGTTACTCCCTTCTGGGGGGGGAGCTGTTTTTT. Protein product: CASSYSLLGGELFF.

The chain combines TRBV19 with TRBJ2-7, with 8 bases lining up with TRBD2. The V segment lost 3 bases and the J segment 7 bases; nucleotides outside the gene matches: 20. Germline V lookup: CDR1 LNHDA, CDR2 SQIVND (reference sequence). The CDR3 length is 18 residues. The CDR3 reads CASSISLTGAGVLSEQYF. The CDR3 coding sequence is TGTGCCAGTAGTATTTCCCTGACCGGAGCGGGAGTTTTATCGGAGCAGTACTTC.

J is TRBJ2-7 and V is TRBV28; 7 bases line up with TRBD1. Looked up from germline, CDR1 is MDHEN and CDR2 is SYDVKM. CDR3 length: 11 residues. Germline trimming cut 11 bases from V and 3 bases from J; bases unmatched to any gene: 4. The CDR3 sequence: CAHGTVYEQYF. DNA of the CDR3: TGTGCCCACGGGACAGTCTACGAGCAGTACTTC. Supplemented by reference TRBV28 and TRBJ2-7, the full variable domain reads DVKVTQSSRYLVKRTGEKVFLECVQDMDHENMFWYRQDPGLGLRLIYFSYDVKMKEKGDIPEGYSVSREKKERFSLILESASTNQTSMYLCAHGTVYEQYFGPGTRLTVT.

The chain employs TRBV6-5 and TRBJ2-7, with D tentatively TRBD2 (5 bases). Trimming removed 2 bases at V and 0 bases at J, with 5 bases between. This CDR3 is 13 amino acids long. In germline, CDR1 is MNHEY, CDR2 SVGAGI. The CDR3 nucleotides read TGTGCCAGCAGTTACGAGGGCTCCTACGAGCAGTACTTC. The encoded protein is CASSYEGSYEQYF.

The V gene is TRBV6-5, the J gene TRBJ1-2; 10 bases agree with TRBD1. This CDR3 spans 14 amino acids. The junction had 4 bases not matched to a gene; V was cut back by 2 bases and J by 7 bases. Germline CDR1 MNHEY, CDR2 SVGAGI. CDR3 sequence (DNA): TGTGCCAGCAGTTACGGGACAGGGGCGGGTGGCTACACCTTC. It is translated as CASSYGTGAGGYTF.

The chain is built from TRBV30 and TRBJ1-6; D may be TRBD1 (5 bases). Trimming left V 0 bases short and J 5 bases short, with 5 bases between. Looked up from germline, CDR1 is GTSNPN and CDR2 is SVGIG (reference sequence). The CDR3 is 13 residues long. CDR3 amino acids: CAWSVGDNSPLHF. Written as DNA, the CDR3 is TGTGCCTGGAGTGTAGGGGATAATTCACCCCTCCACTTT.

This chain joins TRBV28 and TRBJ1-1; TRBD1 is a possible D gene (5 bases). Per germline, CDR1 MDHEN and CDR2 SYDVKM. V was shortened by 5 bases and J by 1 base, with 14 bases between the two germline ends. This CDR3 comprises 15 residues. CDR3 protein: CASSPRGEGNTEAFF. CDR3 coding DNA: TGTGCCAGCAGTCCTCGGGGGGAGGGGAACACTGAAGCTTTCTTT.

Here the CDR3 reads CASSLLRTAEAFF. DNA of the CDR3: TGTGCCAGCAGTTTATTGAGGACAGCTGAAGCTTTCTTT. This chain connects TRBV27 to TRBJ1-1, with a possible D match to TRBD1 (6 bases). V was cut by 1 base and J by 6 bases, with 9 bases left in between. Per germline, CDR1 MNHEY and CDR2 SMNVEV (reference sequence). This CDR3 contains 13 residues.

The chain links TRBV2 to TRBJ2-3; 9 bases agree with TRBD2. Trimming took 3 bases from V and 4 from J; bases not matched to a gene: 14. This CDR3 spans 18 amino acids. Germline V gene data show CDR1 as SNHLY and CDR2 as FYNNEI. For the CDR3, the DNA is TGTGCCAGCAGTGATGAGGTAGCGGGAGTTTTGACGGCAGATACGCAGTATTTT. As protein: CASSDEVAGVLTADTQYF.

About this clone: The identical CDR3 is also encoded by other nucleotide sequences in the sample. The CDR3 spells CASSSSNYGYTF. In nucleotides, the CDR3 is TGTGCCAGCAGCTCGTCCAACTATGGCTACACCTTC. This chain uses TRBV7-9 with TRBJ1-2; D remains unclear. Germline CDR1 and CDR2: SEHNR and FQNEAQ (reference sequence). The CDR3 is 12 residues long. Trimming shortened V by 4 bases and J by 2 bases, and 5 bases separated the two germline ends. The variable domain in full, completed from reference TRBV7-9 and TRBJ1-2, reads DTGVSQNPRHKITKRGQNVTFRCDPISEHNRLYWYRQTLGQGPEFLTYFQNEAQLEKSRLLSDRFSAERPKGSFSTLEIQRTEQGDSAMYLCASSSSNYGYTFGSGTRLTVV.

Written as DNA, the CDR3 is TGTGCCAGCAGTGATAGGAGTCGGTCAGATACGCAGTATTTT. This gives the protein CASSDRSRSDTQYF. The rearrangement uses TRBV2 and TRBJ2-3; D gene ambiguous. In germline, CDR1 is SNHLY, CDR2 FYNNEI. Trimming left V 3 bases short and J 4 bases short, with 11 bases between. This CDR3 has 14 amino acids.

The chain recombines TRBV20-1 with TRBJ2-7; D ambiguous. This CDR3 has 10 residues. The V gene's germline CDR1 is DFQATT and CDR2 SNEGSKA (reference sequence). CDR3 protein: CRPLGREQYF. CDR3 nucleotide sequence: TGCAGACCCCTCGGACGGGAGCAGTACTTC.

The chain couples TRBV20-1 to TRBJ2-3; D is ambiguous. CDR3 length: 10 amino acids. Germline lookup yields CDR1 DFQATT and CDR2 SNEGSKA (reference sequence). V was cut by 1 base and J by 7 bases, with 3 bases left in between. The CDR3 loop reads CSARGYTQYF. The CDR3 DNA is TGCAGTGCTAGAGGGTATACGCAGTATTTT.

Turning to this clone: Different DNA sequences within this sample yield the same CDR3. This sequence joins TRBV27 and TRBJ2-3, with TRBD2 matching over 10 bases. The V gene end was trimmed by 4 bases and the J gene end by 1 base; junction bases not matched to a gene: 2. The CDR3 has 15 residues. Germline CDR1 and CDR2: MNHEY and SMNVEV (reference sequence). CDR3: CASSSGTSGTDTQYF. CDR3 bases: TGTGCCAGCAGTTCCGGGACTAGCGGCACAGATACGCAGTATTTT.

Concerning this clone itself: Other DNA sequences within the sample encode an identical CDR3. This chain uses TRBV6-5 with TRBJ2-1; D is possibly TRBD2 (6 bases). Germline V CDR1 and CDR2: MNHEY, SVGAGI. The V and J ends lost 6 bases and 7 bases respectively, with 10 bases between them. The CDR3 runs to 12 residues. DNA for the CDR3: TGTGCCAGCAGGGACTATTCGAATGAGCAGTTCTTC. Translating it yields CASRDYSNEQFF.

This rearrangement joins TRBV28 to TRBJ2-2; 9 nucleotides agree with TRBD1. Germline V gives CDR1 MDHEN, CDR2 SYDVKM. J gave up 3 bases and V 5 bases, and 7 bases lay outside the gene matches. The CDR3 is 16 amino acids. Written as DNA, the CDR3 is TGTGCCAGCAGTATACCCGGGACAGGGTACACCGGGGAGCTGTTTTTT. Amino acids: CASSIPGTGYTGELFF.

On this clone: Other DNA sequences in the sample encode the same CDR3. The chain carries TRBV7-9 and TRBJ1-5; 9 nucleotides align to TRBD1. The CDR3 extends over 13 amino acids. V lost 5 bases, J lost 5 bases, and 1 base stayed unmatched. Germline CDR1 reads SEHNR; CDR2 reads FQNEAQ (reference sequence). The CDR3 spells CASSGDRDQPQHF. The CDR3 bases are TGTGCCAGCAGCGGGGACAGGGATCAGCCCCAGCATTTT.

This clone was detected only a few times. V and J are TRBV20-1 and TRBJ1-1, with a tentative D call TRBD1 (5 bases). Germline CDR1 is DFQATT and CDR2 is SNEGSKA (reference sequence). Trimming took off 6 bases at V and 6 bases at J, with 11 bases between the two ends. The CDR3 totals 11 residues. The CDR3 sequence is CSARTSAEAFF. CDR3 in DNA: TGCAGTGCCCGGACATCCGCTGAAGCTTTCTTT.

The chain employs TRBV9 and TRBJ1-1; no clear D gene. Germline V gene data show CDR1 as SGDLS and CDR2 as YYNGEE. Trimming took 0 bases from V and 5 from J, leaving 11 bases between them. The CDR3 contains 14 residues. The CDR3 here is CASSVDLGLTEAFF. The CDR3 DNA follows: TGTGCCAGCAGCGTAGATTTGGGTTTGACTGAAGCTTTCTTT.

This rearrangement joins TRBV28 to TRBJ1-2; 10 bases line up with TRBD1. Germline trimming cut 7 bases from V and 6 bases from J; bases unmatched to any gene: 8. Germline assignment: CDR1 MDHEN and CDR2 SYDVKM. The length of the CDR3 is 14 residues. CDR3 sequence: CASKEDRGGNGYTF. The CDR3 DNA reads TGTGCCAGCAAAGAGGACAGGGGGGGGAATGGCTACACCTTC.

The V and J genes are TRBV19 and TRBJ2-7, with a tentative D call TRBD1 (5 bases). This CDR3 is 13 amino acids long. V was cut by 7 bases and J by 0 bases, with 10 bases left in between. The germline gives CDR1 LNHDA, CDR2 SQIVND (reference sequence). DNA of the CDR3: TGTGCCAGTAATGCAGGGTACTCCTACGAGCAGTACTTC. Its protein is CASNAGYSYEQYF.